This T cell receptor beta chain is drawn from a study of radiation and T cells in renal cell carcinoma. As to time point: blood 4 weeks post-SBRT, at nephrectomy. Documented treatment: 15 Gy SBRT to primary tumor, nephrectomy 4 weeks later. Sequenced by immunoSEQ multiplex PCR; TCRdb stores in-frame clones only, minus some. The table includes about 78,000 clones, about 89% detected once. The sequencing here drew on blood, taken from a patient whose treatment included radiotherapy and nephrectomy. The receptor was isolated from a woman in her seventies with renal cell carcinoma.

The CDR3 bases are TGTGCCAGCAGCTGGGGAGCAGTGAACACTGAAGCTTTCTTT. The encoded protein is CASSWGAVNTEAFF. The chain recombines TRBV5-8 with TRBJ1-1; D remains unclear. Germline CDR1 SGHTS, CDR2 YDEGEE. Between the trimmed V and J ends, which lost 3 bases and 0 bases, there was a span of 9 bases. The CDR3 has 14 residues.